Below are 15 T cell receptor beta chains sequenced from a single sample in a study of T-cell memory formation after mild COVID-19. MiXCR was run by TCRdb on the 5' RACE reads, yielding one entry per CDR3 protein. This sample has 160,000 or so distinct CDR3 sequences, with roughly 28% found just once. The source material was PBMCs or a T cell subset sorted from them (not recorded which). The receptors were sampled from an adult woman who had mild COVID-19 (a few samples of this study predate the infection). Cell type and time point are not known.

The chain recombines TRBV7-9 with TRBJ2-5; 9 bases map to TRBD1. The CDR3 runs 17 residues. Germline V gene sequence: CDR1 SEHNR, CDR2 FQNEAQ (reference sequence). V was clipped by 2 bases and J by 4 bases; unmatched bases: 11. The CDR3 is CASSLSSGTGRVETQYF. For the CDR3, the DNA is TGTGCCAGCAGCTTATCCTCCGGGACAGGGAGGGTAGAGACCCAGTACTTC.

This clonotype was observed a handful of times. The CDR3 spells CASSHSASARGSSYNEQFF. CDR3 in DNA: TGCGCCAGCAGCCATTCCGCTTCGGCCCGGGGTAGCTCCTACAATGAGCAGTTCTTC. This rearrangement joins TRBV4-1 to TRBJ2-1, with a tentative D call TRBD2 (5 bases). The V end lost 3 bases, the J end lost 0 bases, and 21 bases lay between the germline ends. This CDR3 comprises 19 residues. Germline CDR1 and CDR2: MGHRA and YSYEKL.

This clonotype was found a few times. CDR3 residues: CASSSAARGYGYTF. The CDR3 DNA reads as TGTGCCAGCAGTTCGGCCGCCCGAGGCTATGGCTACACCTTC. The chain couples TRBV6-5 to TRBJ1-2; no clear D. V was trimmed by 4 bases and J by 4 bases, leaving 13 bases between them. Germline CDR1 is MNHEY and CDR2 is SVGAGI. The length of the CDR3 is 14 residues.

This clonotype was counted only a few times. The chain uses TRBV5-1 and TRBJ2-7; 8 bases are shared with TRBD1. The germline V gene encodes CDR1 SGHRS and CDR2 YFSETQ. This CDR3 is 14 amino acids long. V lost 0 bases and J lost 6; bases outside the gene matches: 5. This CDR3 is CASSLGQGNREQYF. In DNA, the CDR3 is TGCGCCAGCAGCTTGGGACAGGGGAATCGCGAGCAGTACTTC.

The genes are TRBV7-3 and TRBJ1-2; the D gene is possibly TRBD1 (6 bases). The V gene's germline CDR1 is SGHTA and CDR2 FQGTGA. The CDR3 totals 15 residues. V dropped 6 bases and J dropped 2 bases, with 16 bases sitting between them. CDR3 region: CASRLNGGPNYGYTF. As DNA, the CDR3 is TGTGCCAGCAGGCTTAACGGGGGCCCAAACTATGGCTACACCTTC.

This clonotype was observed a handful of times. The chain uses TRBV4-3 and TRBJ2-1, with D perhaps assigned TRBD1 or TRBD2 (5 bases each). Germline CDR1 and CDR2: LGHNA and YSLEER. Between the trimmed V and J ends, which lost 1 base and 8 bases, there was a span of 18 bases. The CDR3 sequence is 16 residues long. CDR3 residues: CASSQGAFGASYEQFF. The CDR3 DNA follows: TGCGCCAGCAGCCAAGGGGCCTTCGGGGCTAGCTATGAGCAGTTCTTC.

The CDR3 DNA follows: TGTGCCAGCAGTTTTTGGAGGGGACAGACGGAATACTTC. Protein: CASSFWRGQTEYF. V is TRBV12-3 or TRBV12-4 and J is TRBJ2-4; possible D gene TRBD1, 7 bases. The CDR3 length is 13 residues. The V and J ends lost 3 bases and 16 bases respectively, with 19 bases between them.

Concerning this clonotype itself: One end of the junction is discordant with germline, which a read error may explain. This chain joins TRBV7-3 and TRBJ2-1; a possible D gene is TRBD1 (6 bases). The CDR3 consists of 16 residues. Germline-derived CDR1 and CDR2 are SGHTA and FQGTGA. Here the CDR3 reads CASSLDSGGSYTEQFF. The CDR3 coding sequence is TGTGCCAGCAGCTTGGACAGTGGGGGCTCCTACACTGAGCAGTTCTTC. The whole variable domain, filled in from reference TRBV7-3 and TRBJ2-1, reads GAGVSQTPSNKVTEKGKYVELRCDPISGHTALYWYRQSLGQGPEFLIYFQGTGAADDSGLPNDRFFAVRPEGSVSTLKIQRTERGDSAVYLCASSLDSGGSYTEQFFGPGTRLTVL.

This clonotype has more than one count but fewer than ten. The chain joins TRBV7-9 to TRBJ2-2; possibly TRBD2 for D (6 bases). In germline, CDR1 is SEHNR, CDR2 FQNEAQ (reference sequence). Between the trimmed V and J ends, which lost 3 bases and 5 bases, there was a span of 10 bases. The CDR3 totals 14 residues. The CDR3 region has the DNA TGTGCCAGCAGCTTGGAGGGACGGACCGGGGAGCTGTTTTTT. This translates into CASSLEGRTGELFF.

The chain employs TRBV5-1 and TRBJ2-2, with 8 bases fitting TRBD2. CDR1 and CDR2 (germline): SGHRS, YFSETQ. The V and J ends lost 3 bases and 3 bases, in that order; junction bases with no gene match: 7. This CDR3 has 16 residues. The CDR3 DNA follows: TGCGCCAGCAGCTCCACGGGGGGGCCGTACACCGGGGAGCTGTTTTTT. The encoded protein is CASSSTGGPYTGELFF.

There are a few counts of this clonotype. The chain uses TRBV12-3 or TRBV12-4 and TRBJ2-1; D may be TRBD1 (5 bases). V was pared by 8 bases and J by 4 bases, with 12 bases between. The CDR3 totals 13 residues. The CDR3 coding sequence is TGTGCCAGCTTGGGGCAGGATTACAATGAGCAGTTCTTC. This codes for CASLGQDYNEQFF.

The sample holds one count of this clonotype. The chain joins TRBV12-3 or TRBV12-4 to TRBJ2-5; D may be TRBD1 (6 bases). The CDR3 sequence is 15 residues long. With 6 bases removed from V and 5 bases from J, the gap between germline ends came to 19 bases. CDR3 sequence (DNA): TGTGCCAGCAGAGCCGGGACATCACCGCCGGAGACCCAGTACTTC. Translating it yields CASRAGTSPPETQYF.

The V gene is TRBV10-3, the J gene TRBJ1-2; 8 nucleotides align to TRBD1. Germline trimming cut 0 bases from V and 1 base from J; bases unmatched to any gene: 4. The CDR3 totals 16 residues. Germline V CDR1 and CDR2: ENHRY, SYGVKD. CDR3 sequence (DNA): TGTGCCATCAGTGAGTCTACGACAGGGGATAACTATGGCTACACCTTC. Encoded protein: CAISESTTGDNYGYTF.

The CDR3 reads CASSRAGGLAGSWGTYEQYF. The DNA for the CDR3 is TGTGCCAGCAGCCGCGCAGGTGGACTAGCGGGCTCTTGGGGTACCTACGAGCAGTACTTC. J is TRBJ2-7 and V is TRBV21-1; the tabulated D call, TRBD2, remains unverified against the DNA. TRBV21-1 constitutes a pseudogene. The CDR3 is 20 residues long.

The chain recombines TRBV5-1 with TRBJ2-1; no clear D gene. The V end lost 4 bases, the J end lost 5 bases, and 10 bases lay between the germline ends. The CDR3 consists of 13 residues. CDR1 and CDR2 from the germline V gene are SGHRS and YFSETQ. The CDR3 reads CASSPFRDNEQFF. CDR3 sequence (DNA): TGCGCCAGCAGCCCCTTTCGGGACAATGAGCAGTTCTTC.